This entry describes one T cell receptor beta chain. The data originate from a study of blood T cell repertoires in COVID-19. The wider study: Acute and convalescent COVID-19 samples came from the United States, Italy and Spain. T cells, B-cell-depleted T cells, or PBMCs supplied cDNA or gDNA.

Original processing notes: Reference gene primer amplification gave nucleated cell count estimates. Generated by immunoSEQ multiplex PCR, the TCRdb table keeps only in-frame clones and is missing some. V and J calls and clone size are given by that table; D and trimming were obtained from the DNA. Of approximately 11,000 clones in the sample, 84% are singletons; the top ten hold roughly 30%. This CDR3 has 14 residues. J was trimmed by 5 bases and V by 1 base; bases with no gene match: 3. CDR1 is SGHVS and CDR2 is FQNEAQ in the germline V gene. This sequence joins TRBV7-8 and TRBJ2-5, with 8 bases aligning to TRBD1. The receptor was derived from a man in his fifties with active COVID-19. Source material: peripheral blood. This CDR3 is CASSLDQGAETQYF. DNA of the CDR3: TGTGCCAGCAGCTTAGATCAGGGGGCGGAGACCCAGTACTTC.